This T cell receptor beta chain stems from a study of T-cell reconstitution after alpha-beta-depleted transplantation in children. Study-wide results and caveats: Several patients had high TCRbeta diversity at day 60; it came from surviving recipient T cells and thymic progenitors.

Unique molecular identifiers were used to barcode this TCRbeta library. TCRdb used MiXCR to reprocess the PCR reads, holding one entry per CDR3 protein. The table records 500,000 to 650,000 distinct CDR3 sequences, 13% of them present only once. Regarding this clonotype: Its antigen is undetermined.

The CDR3 is made up of 16 amino acids. V lost 6 bases and J lost 5; bases outside the gene matches: 7. Germline V lookup: CDR1 ENHRY, CDR2 SYGVKD. The J gene is TRBJ2-1, the V gene TRBV10-3; 13 nucleotides match TRBD2. This clonotype originated in a male patient aged 5 to 17 who had a stem cell transplant for acute myeloid leukemia, so the T cells may come from the graft donor. Sequences were derived from PBMCs, mostly from graft donor cells, sampled 360 days after TCRalphabeta/CD19-depleted stem cell transplant. The CDR3 region is CAIRGLAGVQDNEQFF. As DNA, the CDR3 is TGTGCCATCAGAGGACTAGCGGGAGTTCAAGACAATGAGCAGTTCTTC.